These 31 T cell receptor beta chains were all obtained from the same sample, sequenced in a study of OX40 agonist ivuxolimab in advanced cancers. Only in-frame clones appear in the TCRdb table, and some are missing; sequencing was by immunoSEQ multiplex PCR. This sample carries 75,000 to 95,000 clones, 89% of them seen once, and the ten largest clones take more than 8.5%. The material was CD4+ or CD8+ T cells sorted from blood, obtained in a trial of the OX40 agonist ivuxolimab. The receptor set was obtained from an adult with an advanced solid tumor such as melanoma, head and neck, liver or kidney cancer.

This rearrangement joins TRBV23-1 to TRBJ2-7, with 9 positions matching TRBD1. TRBV23-1 belongs to the ORF category, with a function that is uncertain. Losses at the gene ends were 0 bases for V and 3 bases for J; bases not matched to a gene: 21. The CDR3 contains 21 residues. CDR3 in amino acids: CASSQSLTDRPSTGGDYEQYF. CDR3 DNA: TGCGCCAGCAGTCAATCTTTGACGGACCGACCATCGACAGGGGGAGACTACGAGCAGTACTTC.

The gene calls are TRBV5-4 and TRBJ2-7; D not resolved. Germline V gene lookup returns CDR1 SGHNT and CDR2 YYREEE (reference sequence). Trimming took 0 bases from V and 10 from J, leaving 11 bases between them. The CDR3 extends over 12 amino acids. The CDR3 loop is CASSLEGRPQYF. CDR3 DNA sequence: TGTGCCAGCAGCTTGGAGGGCAGGCCTCAGTACTTC.

The V call is TRBV2, the J call TRBJ2-7; unclear D gene. Germline CDR1 and CDR2: SNHLY and FYNNEI. The CDR3 extends over 10 amino acids. The V end was cut by 4 bases, the J end by 3 bases, with 1 base between. The CDR3 DNA is TGTGCCAGCAGTGTCTACGAGCAGTACTTC. It codes for CASSVYEQYF.

This clone appeared a single time. The chain joins TRBV19 to TRBJ1-5, with TRBD1 matching 10 bases. The V segment lost 7 bases and the J segment 5 bases; nucleotides outside the gene matches: 11. Germline CDR1 is LNHDA and CDR2 is SQIVND (reference sequence). This CDR3 is 16 amino acids long. CDR3 nucleotides: TGTGCCAGTAAGCCGTTGGGACAGGGGAGGGATCAGCCCCAGCATTTT. As protein: CASKPLGQGRDQPQHF.

This clone is a singleton in its sample. Here the CDR3 reads CASSSREKLFF. The CDR3 bases are TGTGCCAGTAGCTCAAGGGAAAAACTGTTTTTT. The chain employs TRBV19 and TRBJ1-4, with D unclear. The germline V and J ends were trimmed by 6 bases and 8 bases, with 7 bases remaining between them. There are 11 residues in the CDR3. Looked up from germline, CDR1 is LNHDA and CDR2 is SQIVND (reference sequence).

This clone appeared a few times. This rearrangement joins TRBV6-1 to TRBJ2-1; a possible D gene is TRBD2 (5 bases). The V end lost 7 bases, the J end lost 5 bases, and 15 bases lay between the germline ends. The CDR3 contains 14 residues. In germline, CDR1 is MNHNS, CDR2 SASEGT. The CDR3 nucleotides read TGTGCCAGCATACGAGGGATGCTAGACAATGAGCAGTTCTTC. It codes for CASIRGMLDNEQFF.

The chain employs TRBV2 and TRBJ2-5; 9 bases match TRBD1. The J call may be faulty, since TRBJ2-7 better matches the DNA end. Germline V gene lookup returns CDR1 SNHLY and CDR2 FYNNEI. The CDR3 covers 14 residues. The CDR3 loop is CASKPGQGSYEQYF. The CDR3 coding sequence is TGTGCCAGCAAACCGGGACAGGGTTCCTACGAGCAGTACTTC.

V gene TRBV5-4 combines with J gene TRBJ2-1; D not resolved. The CDR3 consists of 12 residues. The germline V gene has CDR1 SGHNT and CDR2 YYREEE (reference sequence). Trimming took off 4 bases at V and 5 bases at J, with 7 bases between the two ends. Here the CDR3 reads CASSQQHNEQFF. The CDR3 DNA reads as TGTGCCAGCAGCCAACAGCACAATGAGCAGTTCTTC.

This chain joins TRBV2 and TRBJ2-5; D not resolved. Germline CDR1 is SNHLY and CDR2 is FYNNEI. Trimming left V 7 bases short and J 4 bases short, with 7 bases between. The CDR3 length is 11 residues. CDR3 DNA sequence: TGTGCCAGCAAGCTTGGAGAGACCCAGTACTTC. Its translation is CASKLGETQYF.

This clone was recorded a few times. The rearrangement links TRBV7-8 to TRBJ1-5; TRBD1 matches at 8 bases. Germline CDR1 and CDR2: SGHVS and FQNEAQ. The CDR3 loop spans 16 amino acids. The ends lost 0 bases at V and 9 bases at J; junction bases unmatched: 10. The CDR3 DNA sequence: TGTGCCAGCAGCTTAGCGCGGGCAGGGGGCTCTCGGCCCCAGCATTTT. Translated, it gives CASSLARAGGSRPQHF.

The rearrangement uses TRBV10-2 and TRBJ1-2; TRBD1 aligns across 7 bases. CDR3 length: 14 residues. Per the germline V gene, CDR1 is WSHSY and CDR2 is SAAADI. The junction had 4 bases not matched to a gene; V was cut back by 3 bases and J by 3 bases. The CDR3 nucleotides read TGCGCCAGCAGTGAACACAGGGGCCACTATGGCTACACCTTC. Encoded protein: CASSEHRGHYGYTF.

This clone was observed a few times. V usage is TRBV19 and J usage is TRBJ1-5; 9 positions agree with TRBD1. CDR1 and CDR2 (germline): LNHDA, SQIVND (reference sequence). After removal of 5 bases from V and 6 bases from J, the junction contained 8 bases not matched to a gene. This CDR3 comprises 15 residues. The CDR3 loop reads CASSFRQGEGQPQHF. The CDR3 bases are TGTGCCAGTAGTTTCCGACAGGGGGAAGGTCAGCCCCAGCATTTT.

The chain combines TRBV11-3 with TRBJ2-1; D might be TRBD1 (5 bases). The CDR3 totals 14 residues. V was trimmed by 3 bases and J by 8 bases, leaving 14 bases between them. Germline V gene data show CDR1 as SGHNT and CDR2 as YENEEA. The CDR3 region has the DNA TGTGCCAGCAGCTTGGGCCCCCAGGGCCATGAGCAGTTCTTC. This translates into CASSLGPQGHEQFF.

The chain recombines TRBV28 with TRBJ2-7, with TRBD1 identical over 8 bases. The CDR3 length is 14 residues. Germline assignment: CDR1 MDHEN and CDR2 SYDVKM. V shed 7 bases, J shed 3 bases, and the junction held 8 bases outside the gene matches. For the CDR3, the DNA is TGTGCCAGCAAGAGGACAGGGTATGGCTACGAGCAGTACTTC. Its protein is CASKRTGYGYEQYF.

This clone was detected a few times. The rearrangement joins TRBV15 to TRBJ2-7; 8 nucleotides match TRBD1. The germline V gene has CDR1 LNHNV and CDR2 YYDKDF (reference sequence). CDR3 length: 13 amino acids. After removal of 3 bases from V and 7 bases from J, the junction contained 5 bases not matched to a gene. The CDR3 sequence: CATSRRTGREQYF. The CDR3 DNA reads as TGTGCCACCAGCAGGCGGACAGGGAGGGAGCAGTACTTC.

V gene TRBV7-9 combines with J gene TRBJ2-7; either TRBD1 or TRBD2 may fit D (6 bases each). The CDR3 contains 13 residues. With 3 bases removed from V and 2 bases from J, the gap between germline ends came to 8 bases. Germline V CDR1 and CDR2: SEHNR, FQNEAQ (reference sequence). Here the CDR3 DNA reads TGTGCCAGCAGCTTCGGGGGCCCCTACGAGCAGTACTTC. Its translation: CASSFGGPYEQYF.

The chain combines TRBV9 with TRBJ2-1; D is undetermined. The CDR3 covers 11 residues. The ends were cut back, 3 bases at V and 9 bases at J, with 7 bases in the middle. The V gene's germline CDR1 is SGDLS and CDR2 YYNGEE. The CDR3 DNA is TGTGCCAGCAGCGAAGCTGTTGAGCAGTTCTTC. This translates into CASSEAVEQFF.

The chain is built from TRBV7-4 and TRBJ2-1; tentatively, D is TRBD2 (5 bases). With 8 bases removed from V and 5 bases from J, the gap between germline ends came to 13 bases. In germline, CDR1 is SGHVT, CDR2 SQSDAQ. The CDR3 loop spans 13 amino acids. CDR3: CASGSKADNEQFF. The CDR3 DNA follows: TGTGCCAGCGGCTCGAAAGCGGACAATGAGCAGTTCTTC.

The rearrangement uses TRBV27 and TRBJ2-5, with 7 nucleotides matching TRBD2. V trimming: 3 bases; J trimming: 0 bases; junction bases outside the gene matches: 7. Germline loops: CDR1 MNHEY, CDR2 SMNVEV (reference sequence). This CDR3 is 16 amino acids long. CDR3 sequence (DNA): TGTGCCAGCAGTTTTCTCCCCCTAGCGGACCAAGAGACCCAGTACTTC. Encoded protein: CASSFLPLADQETQYF.

This clone was picked up one time. V is TRBV7-9 and J is TRBJ2-3, with D perhaps TRBD1 (5 bases). The CDR3 totals 13 residues. With 2 bases removed from V and 11 bases from J, the gap between germline ends came to 14 bases. The germline V gene has CDR1 SEHNR and CDR2 FQNEAQ (reference sequence). CDR3 nucleotides: TGTGCCAGCAGCTTATGGCAGGGTTTTGAGCAGTATTTT. Translating it yields CASSLWQGFEQYF.

The gene calls are TRBV6-6 and TRBJ1-2; 8 positions match TRBD1. The germline V gene has CDR1 MNHNY and CDR2 SVGAGI (reference sequence). Trimming removed 11 bases from V and 2 bases from J; junction bases left unmatched: 4. CDR3 length equals 12 residues. CDR3 in amino acids: CAAGTGNYGYTF. CDR3 nucleotides: TGTGCCGCGGGGACAGGAAACTATGGCTACACCTTC.

CDR3 protein: CATKTGTASSYEQYF. The CDR3 DNA sequence: TGTGCCACGAAAACCGGGACGGCAAGCTCCTACGAGCAGTACTTC. The genes are TRBV15 and TRBJ2-7; D may correspond to TRBD1 or TRBD2 (5 bases each). Germline assignment: CDR1 LNHNV and CDR2 YYDKDF (reference sequence). V was cut by 9 bases and J by 0 bases, with 18 bases left in between. The CDR3 consists of 15 residues.

V usage is TRBV5-1 and J usage is TRBJ2-2, with a possible D match to TRBD2 (7 bases). This CDR3 is built from 16 residues. Trimming shortened V by 5 bases and J by 7 bases, and 21 bases separated the two germline ends. The germline CDR1 and CDR2 sequences are SGHRS and YFSETQ. The CDR3 loop is CASSPQGAAGYGELFF. CDR3 nucleotide sequence: TGCGCCAGCAGTCCACAGGGTGCAGCGGGGTACGGGGAGCTGTTTTTT.

The rearrangement uses TRBV10-2 and TRBJ2-7; TRBD1 might be the D (6 bases). Trimming took off 0 bases at V and 3 bases at J, with 12 bases between the two ends. The CDR3 runs to 15 residues. CDR1 is WSHSY and CDR2 is SAAADI in the germline V gene. CDR3 loop: CASSESLGQHYEQYF. The CDR3 nucleotides read TGCGCCAGCAGTGAGTCTCTTGGACAGCACTACGAGCAGTACTTC.

J is TRBJ2-5 and V is TRBV5-1; D is uncertain. This CDR3 contains 15 residues. Germline CDR1 SGHRS, CDR2 YFSETQ. Trimming left V 4 bases short and J 5 bases short, with 18 bases between. In nucleotides, the CDR3 is TGCGCCAGCAGCCCCCACGCAGGCGGCCAGGAGACCCAGTACTTC. Protein: CASSPHAGGQETQYF.

The CDR3 bases are TGTGCCATCAGTGGAGACAGGGTAACTAACTATGGCTACACCTTC. Residues: CAISGDRVTNYGYTF. V and J are TRBV10-3 and TRBJ1-2, with TRBD1 matching 7 bases. Germline CDR1 and CDR2: ENHRY and SYGVKD. The V segment lost 4 bases and the J segment 0 bases; nucleotides outside the gene matches: 5. The length of the CDR3 is 15 residues.

This rearrangement joins TRBV23-1 to TRBJ2-3; D not resolved. TRBV23-1 is treated as an ORF (open reading frame) with a function not yet certain. The CDR3 is 12 amino acids. Trimming cost V 8 bases and J 3 bases, with 9 bases left between them. This chain's CDR3 is CASLHKTDTQYF. CDR3 in DNA: TGCGCCAGCCTACACAAGACAGATACGCAGTATTTT.

The chain combines TRBV6-1 with TRBJ2-1; D tentatively reads TRBD1 or TRBD2 (5 bases each). Per the germline V gene, CDR1 is MNHNS and CDR2 is SASEGT. V was cut by 7 bases and J by 5 bases, with 15 bases left in between. The CDR3 totals 14 residues. The CDR3 spells CASTSVWGNNEQFF. For the CDR3, the DNA is TGTGCCAGCACTTCAGTTTGGGGGAACAATGAGCAGTTCTTC.

This clone was found once. This chain links TRBV10-3 with TRBJ1-1, with D perhaps matching TRBD1 (5 bases). CDR3 size: 14 residues. The V gene's germline CDR1 is ENHRY and CDR2 SYGVKD. V was cut by 7 bases and J by 1 base, with 13 bases left in between. Written as DNA, the CDR3 is TGTGCCATCAAGGAGTGGGACGGGAACACTGAAGCTTTCTTT. It specifies CAIKEWDGNTEAFF.

J is TRBJ2-5 and V is TRBV7-9; either TRBD1 or TRBD2 may supply D (5 bases each). The CDR3 covers 14 residues. V was shortened by 6 bases and J by 4 bases, with 15 bases between the two germline ends. The germline gives CDR1 SEHNR, CDR2 FQNEAQ (reference sequence). The CDR3 protein is CASSPYGAGETQYF. The CDR3 DNA reads as TGTGCCAGCAGTCCCTACGGGGCGGGAGAGACCCAGTACTTC.

J is TRBJ1-4 and V is TRBV2; TRBD1 agrees at 7 bases. Germline loops: CDR1 SNHLY, CDR2 FYNNEI. The CDR3 loop spans 15 amino acids. V lost 0 bases, J lost 7 bases, and 5 bases stayed unmatched. The CDR3 nucleotides read TGTGCCAGCAGTGAAGCGCTGCCAGGGGGTGAAAAACTGTTTTTT. Translation: CASSEALPGGEKLFF.